This T cell receptor beta chain was captured in a study of shared clonotypes between healthy human individuals. This CDR3 has 18 amino acids. The junction had 14 bases not matched to a gene; V was cut back by 2 bases and J by 8 bases. Per germline, CDR1 MNHNS and CDR2 SASEGT. The table came from immunoSEQ multiplex PCR; TCRdb's copy has only in-frame clones and leaves some out. The sample lists over 1.5 million clones; approximately 98% were seen once. The receptor's source is a man aged 25 to 45 in good health. Sequencing was performed on naive CD4+ T cells sorted from blood. Subset reported: CD45RA+ positively selected. The genes are TRBV6-1 and TRBJ2-3, with 12 positions matching TRBD2. CDR3 in DNA: TGTGCCAGCAGTGAACGTGGACTAGCGGGGCTCACAATTGGTACGCAGTATTTT. This sequence encodes CASSERGLAGLTIGTQYF.